This TCR beta chain was obtained from a study of cytomegalovirus exposure and HLA in healthy donors. Overall study context: Of all 400 or so donors who were genotyped, roughly 81% belonged to the Caucasian-associated ancestry cluster. Whole-study results and caveats: The records held CMV serostatus as the only immune exposure information. Listed as cytomegalovirus-associated were about 160 TCR beta chains.

Turning to this clone: The antigen is undetermined.

Primers: 60 Vbeta forward and 13 Jbeta reverse. TCRdb's table, derived via immunoSEQ multiplex PCR, lists solely in-frame clones and lacks some. This table holds 110,000 to 150,000 clones, under 80% found once. Unmatched junction bases numbered 10, after V lost 5 bases and J lost 5 bases. The germline CDR1 and CDR2 sequences are SGHTA and FQGNSA. This CDR3 is 15 amino acids long. Sequencing used PBMCs. The clonotype was recovered from a male donor in good health and CMV-seronegative. The chain combines TRBV7-2 with TRBJ2-5; TRBD1 matches at 8 bases. In nucleotides, the CDR3 is TGTGCCAGCAGCCCGACGACAGGGGCTCGGGAGACCCAGTACTTC. Encoded protein: CASSPTTGARETQYF. Together with reference TRBV7-2 and TRBJ2-5, the CDR3 gives the full variable domain: GAGVSQSPSNKVTEKGKDVELRCDPISGHTALYWYRQSLGQGLEFLIYFQGNSAPDKSGLPSDRFSAERTGGSVSTLTIQRTQQEDSAVYLCASSPTTGARETQYFGPGTRLLVL.